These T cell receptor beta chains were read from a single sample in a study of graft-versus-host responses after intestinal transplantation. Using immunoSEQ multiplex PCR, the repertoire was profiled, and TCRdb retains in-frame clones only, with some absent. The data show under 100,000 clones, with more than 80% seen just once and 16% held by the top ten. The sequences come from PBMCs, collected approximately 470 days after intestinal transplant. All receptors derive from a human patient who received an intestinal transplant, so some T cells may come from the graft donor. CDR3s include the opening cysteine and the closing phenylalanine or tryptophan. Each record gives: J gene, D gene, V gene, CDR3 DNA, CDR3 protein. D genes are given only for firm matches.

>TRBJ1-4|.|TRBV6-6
TGTGCCGGGAGGGACCCCCGCGGCGAAAAACTGTTTTTT
CAGRDPRGEKLFF
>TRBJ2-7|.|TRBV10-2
TGCGCCAGCAACTCAGGGACCGGGCGGGGACAGTACTTC
CASNSGTGRGQYF
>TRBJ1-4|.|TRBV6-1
TGTGCCAGCAGGATGGGACGGGAAAATGAAAAACTGTTTTTT
CASRMGRENEKLFF
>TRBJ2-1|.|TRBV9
TGTGCCAGCAGCCCGATGACTAGAGAGGGTTGGCTTAGCAATGAGCAGTTCTTC
CASSPMTREGWLSNEQFF
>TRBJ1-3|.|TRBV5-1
TGCGCCAGCAGCTTGGTGGACCCCCGCTCTGGAAACACCATATATTTT
CASSLVDPRSGNTIYF
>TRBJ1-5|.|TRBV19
TGTGCCAGCTGGGGGCCTTATAGCAATCAGCCCCAGCATTTT
CASWGPYSNQPQHF
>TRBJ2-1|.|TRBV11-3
TGTGCCAGCAGCTTAGATGGCCATTTCAATGAGCAGTTCTTC
CASSLDGHFNEQFF
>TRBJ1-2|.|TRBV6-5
TGTGCCAGCGGGCGCGACCCAACTAACTATGGCTACACCTTC
CASGRDPTNYGYTF
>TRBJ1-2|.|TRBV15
TGTGCCACCAGCAGAGATTCAGGGCCCTGGGACTATGGCTACACCTTC
CATSRDSGPWDYGYTF
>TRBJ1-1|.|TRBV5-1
TGCGCCAGCAGCTTGGACGGGCAGGGTAAGAGGGGCACTGAAGCTTTCTTT
CASSLDGQGKRGTEAFF
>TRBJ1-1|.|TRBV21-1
TGTGCCAGCAGCAAATTGAGGGGGAACACTGAAGCTTTCTTT
CASSKLRGNTEAFF
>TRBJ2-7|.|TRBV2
TGTGCCAGCAGACTTGGGTCCTACGAGCAGTACTTC
CASRLGSYEQYF
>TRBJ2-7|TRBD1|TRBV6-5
TGTGCCAGCAGTTCCCTAAGACAGGGTTTCCTCGAGCAGTACTTC
CASSSLRQGFLEQYF
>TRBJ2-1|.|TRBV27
TGTGCCAGCATAGCCGGGGGCTCCTACAATGAGCAGTTCTTC
CASIAGGSYNEQFF
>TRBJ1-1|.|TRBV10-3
TGTGCCATCAGTGAGTCGAACGGGAACACTGAAGCTTTCTTT
CAISESNGNTEAFF
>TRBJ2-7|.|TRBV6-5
TGTGCCAGCAGTGTACCCGGGGCTCCCTACGAGCAGTACTTC
CASSVPGAPYEQYF
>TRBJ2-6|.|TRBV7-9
TGTGCCAGCAGCACCTCGGAGTCTCCCTTTCCCGCTGGGGCCAACGTCCTGACTTTC
CASSTSESPFPAGANVLTF
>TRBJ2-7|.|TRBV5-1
TGCGCCAGCAAAGCCTCGGGAAACTCCTACGAGCAGTACTTC
CASKASGNSYEQYF
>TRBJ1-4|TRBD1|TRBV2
TGTGCCAGCAGTGAACAGGGGGCAACTAATGAAAAACTGTTTTTT
CASSEQGATNEKLFF
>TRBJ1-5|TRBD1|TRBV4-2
TGTGCCAGCAGCGAAGCCGGGACAGGCAATCAGCCCCAGCATTTT
CASSEAGTGNQPQHF
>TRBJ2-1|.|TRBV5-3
TGTGCCAGAAGCTCGCCCGGGGTGGAGCAGTTCTTC
CARSSPGVEQFF
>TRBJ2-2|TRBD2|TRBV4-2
TGTGCCAGCAGCCAAGGGGAGGGGCCCGGGGAGCTGTTTTTT
CASSQGEGPGELFF
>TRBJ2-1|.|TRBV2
TGTGCCAGCAGTGACGTGGAGGGGCCCCCCTACAATGAGCAGTTCTTC
CASSDVEGPPYNEQFF